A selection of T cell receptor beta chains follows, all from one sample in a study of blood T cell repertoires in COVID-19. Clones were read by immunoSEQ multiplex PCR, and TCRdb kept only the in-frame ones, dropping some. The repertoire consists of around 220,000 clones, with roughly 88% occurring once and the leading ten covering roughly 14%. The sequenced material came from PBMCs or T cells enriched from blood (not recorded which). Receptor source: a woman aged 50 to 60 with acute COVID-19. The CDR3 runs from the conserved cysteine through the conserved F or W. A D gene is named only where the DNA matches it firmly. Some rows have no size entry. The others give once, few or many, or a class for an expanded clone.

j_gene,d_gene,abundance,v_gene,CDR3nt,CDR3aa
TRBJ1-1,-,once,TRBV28,TGTGCCAGCAGTTTAACCGGGGCGGGGACCACTGAAGCTTTCTTT,CASSLTGAGTTEAFF
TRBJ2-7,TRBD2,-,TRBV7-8,TGTGCCAGCAGCTTTCTAGCGGGAGACTACGAGCAGTACTTC,CASSFLAGDYEQYF
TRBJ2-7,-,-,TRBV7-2,TGTGCCAGCAGCTTAGGGGACTCCATCTTCTACGAGCAGTACTTC,CASSLGDSIFYEQYF
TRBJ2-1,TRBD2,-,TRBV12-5,TGTGCTAGTGGTTTGAGTAGCGGGGACTACAATGAGCAGTTCTTC,CASGLSSGDYNEQFF
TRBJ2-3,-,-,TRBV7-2,TGTGCCAGCAGCTTCCTCTGGCAGAGCCAGGGGACAGATACGCAGTATTTT,CASSFLWQSQGTDTQYF
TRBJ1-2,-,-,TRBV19,TGTGCCAGTAGTAAACCACCGCAGGGGATACCCTACACCTTC,CASSKPPQGIPYTF
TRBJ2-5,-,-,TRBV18,TGTGCCAGCTCACCACCGACTAGAAAAGAGACCCAGTACTTC,CASSPPTRKETQYF
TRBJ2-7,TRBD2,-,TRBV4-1,TGCGCCAGCAGCCAAGTTCGCGCTAGCGGAGGAACCTACGAGCAGTACTTC,CASSQVRASGGTYEQYF
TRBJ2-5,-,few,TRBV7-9,TGTGCCAGCAGACCCACTGAAGCGGAGACCCAGTACTTC,CASRPTEAETQYF
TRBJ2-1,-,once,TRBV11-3,TGTGCCAGCAGCCGATTCCTAGGAGTTGAGCAGTTCTTC,CASSRFLGVEQFF
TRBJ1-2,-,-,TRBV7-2,TGTGCCAGCAGCTTAGCTAACACTAACTATGGCTACACCTTC,CASSLANTNYGYTF
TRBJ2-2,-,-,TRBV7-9,TGTGCCGGCGACAGAAACACCGGGGAGCTGTTTTTT,CAGDRNTGELFF
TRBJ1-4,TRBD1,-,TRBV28,TGTGCCAGCAGTCCTCCCGACAGGGGGAATGAAAAACTGTTTTTT,CASSPPDRGNEKLFF
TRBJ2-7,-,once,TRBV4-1,TGCGCCAGCAGCCAGTTACAGGCCCCCTACGAGCAGTACTTC,CASSQLQAPYEQYF
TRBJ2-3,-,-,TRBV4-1,TGCGCCAGCAGCCCCGGAGCCTTTAGCACAGATACGCAGTATTTT,CASSPGAFSTDTQYF
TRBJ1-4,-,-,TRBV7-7,TGTGCTAGCAGCCGGGGTGCGGGGGCCACTGAAAAACTGTTTTTT,CASSRGAGATEKLFF
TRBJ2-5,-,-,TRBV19,TGTGCCAGTAGTATACTGGGGGCAGCCCAAGAGACCCAGTACTTC,CASSILGAAQETQYF
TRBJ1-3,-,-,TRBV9,TGTGCCAGCAGCGTAGGGACAGCCCCCATATATTTT,CASSVGTAPIYF
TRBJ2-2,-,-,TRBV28,TGTGCCAGCAGGCTTAGCGTTACCGGGGAGCTGTTTTTT,CASRLSVTGELFF
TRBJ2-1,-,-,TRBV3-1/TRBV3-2,TGTGCCAGCAGCCAAGGGACTTTCGTCAGCTCCTACAATGAGCAGTTCTTC,CASSQGTFVSSYNEQFF
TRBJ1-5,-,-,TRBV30,TGTGCCTGGAGTCGGGGGTCAGGTGGACAGCCCCAGCATTTT,CAWSRGSGGQPQHF
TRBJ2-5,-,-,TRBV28,TGTGCCAGCAGCGGACATACCCAAGAGACCCAGTACTTC,CASSGHTQETQYF
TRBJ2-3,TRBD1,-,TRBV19,TGTGCCAGTAGTGTACTACAGGGGGATACGCAGTATTTT,CASSVLQGDTQYF
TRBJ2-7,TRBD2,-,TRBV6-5,TGTGCCAGCAGTCCCGGGGGTCTGGGGGGGGATGAGCAGTACTTC,CASSPGGLGGDEQYF
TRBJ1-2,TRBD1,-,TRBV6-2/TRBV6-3,TGTGCCAGCAGTTACACGGGACAGGGATACTATGGCTACACCTTC,CASSYTGQGYYGYTF
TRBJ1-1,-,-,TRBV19,TGTGCCAGTAGCGCCACAGGGCCCGCTTTCTTT,CASSATGPAFF
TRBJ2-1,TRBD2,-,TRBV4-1,TGCGCCAGCAGCCAAGATCTTAGTCGCGGGAGGGCCAGTATGAATGAGCAGTTCTTC,CASSQDLSRGRASMNEQFF
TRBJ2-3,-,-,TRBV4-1,TGCGCCAGCAGCCAAGGTGCCGGGACAGATACGCAGTATTTT,CASSQGAGTDTQYF
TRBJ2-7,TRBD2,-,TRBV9,TGTGCCAGCAGCGATGAAGGGGTAGCGGGGAACTCCTACGAGCAGTACTTC,CASSDEGVAGNSYEQYF
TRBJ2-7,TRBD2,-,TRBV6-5,TGTGCCAGCAGCCGACTAGCGGGAGATGGCGAGCAGTACTTC,CASSRLAGDGEQYF
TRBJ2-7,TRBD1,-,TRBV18,TGTGCCAGCTCACGAGACAGGGGATTGTCCTACGAGCAGTACTTC,CASSRDRGLSYEQYF
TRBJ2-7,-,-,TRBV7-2,TGTGCCAGCAGCTTAGGGTCAGGGGACGAGCAGTACTTC,CASSLGSGDEQYF
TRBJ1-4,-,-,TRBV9,TGTGCCAGCAGCGCGTCAACAGGGAAGAATGAAAAACTGTTTTTT,CASSASTGKNEKLFF
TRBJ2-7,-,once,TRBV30,TGTGCCTGGAGTGGTTATAATACCTACGAGCAGTACTTC,CAWSGYNTYEQYF
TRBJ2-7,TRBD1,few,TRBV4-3,TGCGCCAGCAGCCATACCGGGACAGGGGCCTACGAGCAGTACTTC,CASSHTGTGAYEQYF
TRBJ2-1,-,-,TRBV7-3,TGTGCCAGCAGCTTATTCCAGGGAAAGAATGAGCAGTTCTTC,CASSLFQGKNEQFF
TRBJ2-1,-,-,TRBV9,TGTGCCAGCAGCGGCCGGACTATAACCGATGAGCAGTTCTTC,CASSGRTITDEQFF
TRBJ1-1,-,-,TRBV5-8,TGTGCCAGCAGCTTCGATGACAGGAACACTGAAGCTTTCTTT,CASSFDDRNTEAFF
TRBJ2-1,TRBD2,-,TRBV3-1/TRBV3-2,TGTGCCAGCAGCCCGGTAGCGGGAGGCCACAATGAGCAGTTCTTC,CASSPVAGGHNEQFF
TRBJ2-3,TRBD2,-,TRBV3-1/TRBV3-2,TGTGCCAGCAGCTCCTTCGGACTAGCGGGGGGGGCAGATACGCAGTATTTT,CASSSFGLAGGADTQYF
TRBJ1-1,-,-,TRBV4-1,TGCGCCAGCAGCCAAGAATCAGGGGTTGAAGCTTTCTTT,CASSQESGVEAFF
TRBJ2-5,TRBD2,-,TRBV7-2,TGTGCCAGCAGCCCTATTGGGAGGGGCCACCAAGAGACCCAGTACTTC,CASSPIGRGHQETQYF
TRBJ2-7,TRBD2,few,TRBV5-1,TGCGCCAGCAGCCCCCCAGCGGGAGGGCTAGACGAGCAGTACTTC,CASSPPAGGLDEQYF
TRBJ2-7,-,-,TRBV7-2,TGTGCCAGCAGCTCCCGACTCGCTCCCGAGCAGTACTTC,CASSSRLAPEQYF
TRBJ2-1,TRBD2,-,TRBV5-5,TGTGCCAGCAGAACGGGACTAGCGGACAATGAGCAGTTCTTC,CASRTGLADNEQFF
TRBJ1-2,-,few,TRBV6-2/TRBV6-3,TGTGCCAGCAGTTACGTCGGGCAGGGCAACTATGGCTACACCTTC,CASSYVGQGNYGYTF
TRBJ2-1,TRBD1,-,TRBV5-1,TGCGCCAGCAGTCCCGTGACAGGGGACGGCAATGAGCAGTTCTTC,CASSPVTGDGNEQFF
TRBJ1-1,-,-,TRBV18,TGTGCCAGCTCACCTAACATGGGAGGCGACACTGAAGCTTTCTTT,CASSPNMGGDTEAFF